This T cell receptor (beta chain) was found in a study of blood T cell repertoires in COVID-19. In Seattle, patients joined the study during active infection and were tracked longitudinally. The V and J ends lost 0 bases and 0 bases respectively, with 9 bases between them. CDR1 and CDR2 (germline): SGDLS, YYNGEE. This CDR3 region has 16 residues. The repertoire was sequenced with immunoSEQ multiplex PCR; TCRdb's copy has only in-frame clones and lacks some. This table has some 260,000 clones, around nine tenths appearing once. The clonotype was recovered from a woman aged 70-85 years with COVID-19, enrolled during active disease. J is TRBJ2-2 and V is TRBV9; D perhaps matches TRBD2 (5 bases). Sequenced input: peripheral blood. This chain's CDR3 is CASSVVPGTNTGELFF. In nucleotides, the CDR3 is TGTGCCAGCAGCGTAGTTCCGGGAACGAACACCGGGGAGCTGTTTTTT. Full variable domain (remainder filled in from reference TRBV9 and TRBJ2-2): DSGVTQTPKHLITATGQRVTLRCSPRSGDLSVYWYQQSLDQGLQFLIQYYNGEERAKGNILERFSAQQFPDLHSELNLSSLELGDSALYFCASSVVPGTNTGELFFGEGSRLTVL.